The T cell receptor beta chain under discussion was sequenced for a study of neoadjuvant anti-PD-1 for oral cavity cancer. Libraries were prepared by immunoSEQ multiplex PCR; TCRdb keeps only in-frame clonotypes and omits some of them. This repertoire shows about 14,000 clones, approximately 74% found once; its top ten account for less than 3.5%. The sample's time point: after neoadjuvant nivolumab, at surgical resection. This TCR derives from a person aged 40 to 85 with oral cavity squamous cell carcinoma. This specimen consisted of PBMCs, obtained after nivolumab (anti-PD-1) treatment.

The CDR3 loop is CASSHYLQGETQYF. CDR3 nucleotides: TGTGCCAGCAGCCATTACTTACAGGGGGAGACCCAGTACTTC. The chain employs TRBV5-6 and TRBJ2-5; 7 nucleotides align to TRBD1. Losses at the gene ends were 4 bases for V and 5 bases for J; bases not matched to a gene: 8. The CDR3 runs to 14 residues. Germline V gene sequence: CDR1 SGHDT, CDR2 YYEEEE.